Sequencing of this T cell receptor beta chain was carried out in a study of blood T cell repertoires in COVID-19 (dated by TCRdb to about 2020). With regard to the full study: The collaborator samples originated in the United States, Italy and Spain and spanned the acute and convalescent phases of COVID-19. The prospective study material was composed of cDNA or gDNA derived from T cells, B-cell-depleted T cells, or PBMCs. The dataset comprised deeply sampled blood TCRbeta repertoires from subjects exposed to, actively infected with, or recovered from COVID-19. The repertoires were released in a freely available public database meant as a resource for research on the immune response to SARS-CoV-2. Samples came from the ongoing ImmuneRACE study (first 160 participants) plus 1,254 subjects from 6 global collaborators. Sample metadata almost always included a de-identified subject ID, COVID-19 status, age in years and sex. HLA class I and class II types, where available, came from metadata supplied by the sample provider rather than from assay-based typing. The full study reports these points: The quantity of clinical and demographic metadata differed by source and by participant and was supplied without curation.

Its CDR3 holds 18 amino acids, cysteine through phenylalanine. Only the CDR3 part of the read is kept: 54 bases, read in frame from the first base. The germline V gene supplies CDR1 SGHRS and CDR2 YFSETQ. Trimming leaves V shorter by 7 bases and J shorter by 3 bases, with the junction holding 17 bases beyond the gene matches. TCRbeta CDR3 regions were amplified from genomic DNA by means of the immunoSEQ Assay, a bias-controlled multiplex PCR. The authors' pipeline ran thus. The number of nucleated cells in each sample was estimated by amplification of reference gene primers within the assay. To quantify the absolute abundance of each unique TCRbeta CDR3 rearrangement, sequence reads were collapsed and filtered. For each sample, productive Simpson clonality was calculated by taking the square root of Simpson's diversity index across productive rearrangements. The source is immuneACCESS, and TCRdb retained only in-frame sequences with V and J called. Part of the clones is not carried over; for the studies checked, unresolved V genes explain less than half of this, and the remainder is unexplained. V, J and clone size reflect that table, while D and trimming were determined from the DNA. The table for this sample lists about 200,000 clones; over 70% of them were counted only once. Of the sample, approximately 7.9% is held by the ten largest clones.

To note about this clone: Its target antigen remains unknown. Qualities for individual bases were not recorded, and no much larger clone is one base off.

The collaborating institutions used their own protocols to collect whole blood in K2EDTA tubes. Collaborator samples were shipped for TCRbeta analysis as frozen whole blood, isolated PBMCs, or DNA extracted from either sample type. The source of this sequence is a woman over 75 with acute or convalescent COVID-19. The chain links TRBV5-1 with TRBJ2-3; 10 bases in the middle match TRBD1. The sequencing input was peripheral blood. Here the CDR3 is given as CASCLTPPGTGVTDTQYF. DNA sequence: TGCGCCAGCTGCCTAACCCCACCCGGGACAGGGGTGACAGATACGCAGTATTTT.